This TCR beta chain was documented in a study of identical twins. Study-wide findings and caveats: A lower insertion count was a feature of abundant cord blood beta clonotypes, with no such feature in memory repertoires.

TCRdb reprocessed the 5' RACE reads with MiXCR, giving one entry per CDR3 protein. The sample yields 200,000 to 250,000 distinct CDR3 sequences, roughly 7% seen once. After removal of 4 bases from V and 4 bases from J, the junction contained 1 base not matched to a gene. This CDR3 has 13 residues. Per germline, CDR1 DFQATT and CDR2 SNEGSKA (reference sequence). Healthy Caucasians alone served as donors. In this sample, this clonotype turned up many times. Antigen unknown. The same data also contributed to another study, on yellow fever vaccine responses in identical twins. That paper adds: Twin vaccine T cell responses reportedly seemed partly convergent, partly personalized.

The source material was memory (CD45RO+) T cells sorted from blood. The sequence came from a woman aged 18-35 years in good health. The V call is TRBV20-1, the J call TRBJ1-6, with TRBD1 identical over 7 bases. The CDR3 loop is CSANRGYNSPLHF. CDR3 bases: TGCAGTGCTAACAGGGGTTATAATTCACCCCTCCACTTT.